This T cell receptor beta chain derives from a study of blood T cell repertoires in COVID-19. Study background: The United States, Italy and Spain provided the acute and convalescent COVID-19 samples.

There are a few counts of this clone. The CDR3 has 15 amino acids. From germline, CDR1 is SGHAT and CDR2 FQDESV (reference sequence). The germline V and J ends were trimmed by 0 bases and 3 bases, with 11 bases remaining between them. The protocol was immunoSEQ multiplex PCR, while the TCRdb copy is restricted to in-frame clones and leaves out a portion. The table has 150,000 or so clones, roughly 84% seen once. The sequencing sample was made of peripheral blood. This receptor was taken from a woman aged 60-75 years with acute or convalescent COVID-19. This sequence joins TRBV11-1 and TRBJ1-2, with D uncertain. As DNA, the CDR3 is TGTGCCAGCAGCTTAGCTAGGCGGCAGTACTATGGCTACACCTTC. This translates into CASSLARRQYYGYTF.